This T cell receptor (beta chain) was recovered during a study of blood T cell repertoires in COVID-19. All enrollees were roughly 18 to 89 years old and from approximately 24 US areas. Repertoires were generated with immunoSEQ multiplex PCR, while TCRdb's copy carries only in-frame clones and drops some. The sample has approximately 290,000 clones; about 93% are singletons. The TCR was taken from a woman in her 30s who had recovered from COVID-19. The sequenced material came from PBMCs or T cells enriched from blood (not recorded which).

Here the CDR3 DNA reads TGTGCCAGCTCACTAGACAGCCCCGAGGGCTACACCTTC. Amino acids: CASSLDSPEGYTF. The chain has TRBV18 and TRBJ1-2; D perhaps matches TRBD1 (5 bases). The V end lost 4 bases, the J end lost 8 bases, and 14 bases lay between the germline ends. The CDR3 loop spans 13 amino acids. Germline lookup yields CDR1 KGHSH and CDR2 LQKENI.